These 32 T cell receptor beta chains share one sample of origin, sequenced in a study of cytomegalovirus exposure and HLA in healthy donors. The PCR was carried out with 60 Vbeta primers and 13 Jbeta primers. Data came from immunoSEQ multiplex PCR; TCRdb stores just in-frame clones and leaves some out. The repertoire holds about 160,000 clones, with about 80% as singletons. The sequenced sample was PBMCs. These receptor sequences come from a man aged 25-45 years in good health and CMV-seronegative.

The chain couples TRBV27 to TRBJ1-1, with D perhaps matching TRBD1 (6 bases). Germline V gene lookup returns CDR1 MNHEY and CDR2 SMNVEV (reference sequence). The CDR3 loop spans 14 amino acids. The germline V and J ends were trimmed by 4 bases and 1 base, with 10 bases remaining between them. This CDR3 is CASSYGTPNTEAFF. The CDR3 coding sequence is TGTGCCAGCAGTTACGGGACACCGAACACTGAAGCTTTCTTT.

J is TRBJ2-3 and V is TRBV28, with 8 nucleotides matching TRBD1. J lost 3 bases, V lost 7 bases, and 9 bases had no gene match. CDR3 length: 15 amino acids. Germline V gene lookup returns CDR1 MDHEN and CDR2 SYDVKM. CDR3 bases: TGTGCCAGCATTGAGACAGGGGAGTATACAGATACGCAGTATTTT. It yields the protein CASIETGEYTDTQYF.

The chain employs TRBV25-1 and TRBJ1-1; 11 bases are a match to TRBD1. The germline V gene encodes CDR1 MGHDK and CDR2 SYGVNS. The CDR3 runs to 16 residues. V gave up 4 bases and J gave up 3 bases; unmatched junction bases: 7. The CDR3 protein is CASSGGQGAIDTEAFF. The CDR3 DNA follows: TGTGCCAGCAGTGGCGGACAGGGGGCTATCGACACTGAAGCTTTCTTT.

The chain combines TRBV5-1 with TRBJ1-3; weak D call: TRBD1 (5 bases). Germline V lookup: CDR1 SGHRS, CDR2 YFSETQ. The CDR3 is 15 amino acids. V shed 0 bases and J shed 0 bases, with 7 bases lying between them. As DNA, the CDR3 is TGCGCCAGCAGCTTGGAAGGGGTCTCTGGAAACACCATATATTTT. This codes for CASSLEGVSGNTIYF. The full variable domain, its missing parts supplied by reference TRBV5-1 and TRBJ1-3, is KAGVTQTPRYLIKTRGQQVTLSCSPISGHRSVSWYQQTPGQGLQFLFEYFSETQRNKGNFPGRFSGRQFSNSRSEMNVSTLELGDSALYLCASSLEGVSGNTIYFGEGSWLTVV.

The chain is built from TRBV28 and TRBJ2-4; TRBD1 is a possible D gene (6 bases). The CDR3 sequence is 17 residues long. V was trimmed by 3 bases and J by 1 base, leaving 16 bases between them. Germline V gene lookup returns CDR1 MDHEN and CDR2 SYDVKM. The CDR3 loop is CASSFPIQGSAKNIQYF. For the CDR3, the DNA is TGTGCCAGCAGTTTTCCCATACAGGGATCGGCCAAAAACATTCAGTACTTC.

This clone appeared a few times. The chain couples TRBV5-1 to TRBJ1-2; 7 bases fit TRBD1. The CDR3 contains 16 residues. V shed 4 bases and J 5 bases; nucleotides not matched to a gene: 14. Germline CDR1 reads SGHRS; CDR2 reads YFSETQ. CDR3 sequence reads: CASSAITGEVLYGYTF. CDR3 DNA sequence: TGCGCCAGCAGCGCCATTACAGGGGAGGTTCTTTATGGCTACACCTTC.

This clone showed up just once. The J gene is TRBJ2-1, the V gene TRBV10-3, with 12 bases identical to TRBD2. This CDR3 is built from 14 residues. The germline V gene encodes CDR1 ENHRY and CDR2 SYGVKD. The J segment lost 7 bases and the V segment lost 10 bases, leaving 8 bases of the junction unmatched. The CDR3 region has the DNA TGTGCCACCGGACTAGCGGGATTACTTAATGAGCAGTTCTTC. Translation: CATGLAGLLNEQFF.

This clone came up a few times. This sequence joins TRBV9 and TRBJ2-1; 9 bases line up with TRBD2. Trimming cost V 0 bases and J 9 bases; bases outside gene matches: 4. The CDR3 spans 14 residues. The germline V gene encodes CDR1 SGDLS and CDR2 YYNGEE. As DNA, the CDR3 is TGTGCCAGCAGCGTAGCAGGGACTAGCTTTGAGCAGTTCTTC. Protein sequence: CASSVAGTSFEQFF.

Notes on this clone: Other DNA sequences in this specimen translate into the identical CDR3. V and J are TRBV29-1 and TRBJ1-1; weak D call: TRBD1 (5 bases). The CDR3 length is 12 residues. Between the trimmed V and J ends, which lost 4 bases and 5 bases, there was a span of 11 bases. Germline CDR1 reads SQVTM; CDR2 reads ANQGSEA. The CDR3 spells CSVVPGGTEAFF. The CDR3 DNA sequence: TGCAGCGTTGTCCCGGGGGGGACTGAAGCTTTCTTT.

This chain joins TRBV5-4 and TRBJ2-7, with 9 positions matching TRBD1. The CDR3 is 12 amino acids. V lost 4 bases, J lost 6 bases, and 2 bases stayed unmatched. Germline CDR1 SGHNT, CDR2 YYREEE (reference sequence). CDR3 sequence reads: CASSPGQGEQYF. The CDR3 nucleotides are TGTGCCAGCAGCCCGGGACAGGGCGAGCAGTACTTC.

The chain has TRBV29-1 and TRBJ1-2, with 8 bases lining up with TRBD1. The junction had 5 bases not matched to a gene; V was cut back by 4 bases and J by 4 bases. Germline V gives CDR1 SQVTM, CDR2 ANQGSEA. CDR3 length equals 13 residues. The CDR3 reads CSVVTGVSYGYTF. In DNA, the CDR3 is TGCAGCGTTGTGACAGGGGTTAGCTATGGCTACACCTTC.

The J gene is TRBJ1-3, the V gene TRBV27; possibly TRBD1 for D (5 bases). Trimming cost V 0 bases and J 10 bases, with 16 bases left between them. Germline CDR1 is MNHEY and CDR2 is SMNVEV (reference sequence). The CDR3 sequence is 15 residues long. CDR3 nucleotides: TGTGCCAGCAGTTTATCCTGGAACCCGGGGGATACCATATATTTT. Its protein is CASSLSWNPGDTIYF.

The V and J genes are TRBV18 and TRBJ1-1; 7 nucleotides match TRBD1. The CDR3 is made up of 15 amino acids. Germline loops: CDR1 KGHSH, CDR2 LQKENI. V dropped 1 base and J dropped 4; count of bases not matched to a gene: 6. The CDR3 nucleotides are TGTGCCAGCTCACCACGGGACAGCTTATTCACTGAAGCTTTCTTT. This encodes CASSPRDSLFTEAFF. The full variable domain, its missing parts supplied by reference TRBV18 and TRBJ1-1, is NAGVMQNPRHLVRRRGQEARLRCSPMKGHSHVYWYRQLPEEGLKFMVYLQKENIIDESGMPKERFSAEFPKEGPSILRIQQVVRGDSAAYFCASSPRDSLFTEAFFGQGTRLTVV.

The V gene is TRBV30, the J gene TRBJ2-2, with D maybe TRBD2 (6 bases). This CDR3 has 14 amino acids. Trimming shortened V by 4 bases and J by 6 bases, and 15 bases separated the two germline ends. CDR1 is GTSNPN, CDR2 SVGIG, per germline (reference sequence). The CDR3 bases are TGTGCCTGGACCCCAGGAGGGAGGCCCGGGGAGCTGTTTTTT. Its protein product is CAWTPGGRPGELFF.

The gene calls are TRBV7-8 and TRBJ1-2; 9 bases are shared with TRBD1. V lost 4 bases, J lost 0 bases, and 9 bases stayed unmatched. CDR3 size: 17 residues. CDR1 is SGHVS and CDR2 is FQNEAQ in the germline V gene. The CDR3 DNA is TGTGCCAGCAGCTCCCACAGGGGGCCTGCTCCTAACTATGGCTACACCTTC. This translates into CASSSHRGPAPNYGYTF.

This clone was recorded a few times. CDR3 sequence: CATKPGQSTGELFF. DNA for the CDR3: TGCGCCACCAAGCCTGGACAGTCGACAGGGGAGCTGTTTTTT. The gene calls are TRBV10-1 and TRBJ2-2; perhaps TRBD1 as D (6 bases). V was trimmed by 10 bases and J by 8 bases, leaving 20 bases between them. The germline gives CDR1 WNHNN, CDR2 SYGVQD (reference sequence). This CDR3 has 14 amino acids.

The chain recombines TRBV10-3 with TRBJ1-4; the match to TRBD1 covers 9 bases. Germline loops: CDR1 ENHRY, CDR2 SYGVKD. J lost 8 bases, V lost 8 bases, and 6 bases had no gene match. This CDR3 has 13 residues. CDR3 residues: CAIGGTGSEKLFF. CDR3 nucleotide sequence: TGTGCCATCGGAGGGACAGGGTCGGAAAAACTGTTTTTT.

The chain uses TRBV15 and TRBJ2-1; 9 nucleotides align to TRBD2. The CDR3 is made up of 19 amino acids. CDR1 is LNHNV and CDR2 is YYDKDF in the germline V gene (reference sequence). V was pared by 0 bases and J by 0 bases, with 9 bases of the junction left unmatched. This CDR3 reads CATSRDQGSGGLSYNEQFF. Here the CDR3 DNA reads TGTGCCACCAGCAGAGATCAAGGTAGCGGGGGCCTCTCCTACAATGAGCAGTTCTTC.

This clone came up a few times. The chain joins TRBV6-6 to TRBJ1-3; D possibly corresponds to TRBD1 (6 bases). From germline, CDR1 is MNHNY and CDR2 SVGAGI (reference sequence). V was clipped by 10 bases and J by 0 bases, with 16 bases between them. The CDR3 totals 15 residues. The CDR3 DNA follows: TGTGCCACCTCCAGGGGCGCTGACTCTGGAAACACCATATATTTT. It yields the protein CATSRGADSGNTIYF.

This clone was recorded once. This sequence joins TRBV5-4 and TRBJ2-7, with a possible D match to TRBD1 (6 bases). V was clipped by 4 bases and J by 4 bases, with 18 bases between them. The germline V gene encodes CDR1 SGHNT and CDR2 YYREEE (reference sequence). The CDR3 covers 15 residues. CDR3 DNA sequence: TGTGCCAGCAGCCCAAGCACAGGGTCTCCTTACGAGCAGTACTTC. This encodes CASSPSTGSPYEQYF. Full variable domain (remainder filled in from reference TRBV5-4 and TRBJ2-7): ETGVTQSPTHLIKTRGQQVTLRCSSQSGHNTVSWYQQALGQGPQFIFQYYREEENGRGNFPPRFSGLQFPNYSSELNVNALELDDSALYLCASSPSTGSPYEQYFGPGTRLTVT.

The chain couples TRBV7-6 to TRBJ1-1, with a possible D match to TRBD1 (5 bases). The germline CDR1 and CDR2 sequences are SGHVS and FNYEAQ. This CDR3 contains 15 residues. V lost 2 bases, J lost 1 base, and 11 bases lay in between. For the CDR3, the DNA is TGTGCCAGCAGCTTAAGCCAGGGAGGGAACACTGAAGCTTTCTTT. It translates to CASSLSQGGNTEAFF.

This chain joins TRBV11-3 and TRBJ1-1; maybe TRBD1 (6 bases). Between the trimmed V and J ends, which lost 6 bases and 3 bases, there was a span of 17 bases. Germline V CDR1 and CDR2: SGHNT, YENEEA. This CDR3 is built from 15 residues. CDR3 coding DNA: TGTGCCAGCAGGGAGGATCTCGGGGGGCACACTGAAGCTTTCTTT. Its protein is CASREDLGGHTEAFF.

The chain couples TRBV2 to TRBJ2-3; unclear D gene. V was shortened by 6 bases and J by 0 bases, with 10 bases between the two germline ends. CDR3 length equals 14 residues. From germline, CDR1 is SNHLY and CDR2 FYNNEI. The CDR3 sequence is CASSDSASTDTQYF. The CDR3 region has the DNA TGTGCCAGCAGCGACTCTGCTAGCACAGATACGCAGTATTTT.

The CDR3 nucleotides are TGTGCCAGCAGCCAACGCGGTGGGAACACTGAAGCTTTCTTT. Its translation: CASSQRGGNTEAFF. V and J are TRBV7-9 and TRBJ1-1; D remains unclear. This CDR3 contains 14 residues. The germline V gene encodes CDR1 SEHNR and CDR2 FQNEAQ (reference sequence). V shed 5 bases and J shed 1 base, with 11 bases lying between them. The full variable domain, its missing parts supplied by reference TRBV7-9 and TRBJ1-1, is DTGVSQNPRHKITKRGQNVTFRCDPISEHNRLYWYRQTLGQGPEFLTYFQNEAQLEKSRLLSDRFSAERPKGSFSTLEIQRTEQGDSAMYLCASSQRGGNTEAFFGQGTRLTVV.

Note on this clone: The same CDR3 arises from other DNA sequences in this sample as well. V gene TRBV28 combines with J gene TRBJ1-5, with D maybe TRBD1 (5 bases). Germline V gene lookup returns CDR1 MDHEN and CDR2 SYDVKM. The CDR3 is made up of 13 amino acids. V lost 6 bases, J lost 3 bases, and 9 bases lay in between. CDR3 region: CASRDSLNQPQHF. The CDR3 region has the DNA TGTGCCAGCAGAGACAGCCTCAATCAGCCCCAGCATTTT.

This chain's CDR3 is CASSQDLPTKETQYF. The CDR3 coding sequence is TGTGCCAGCAGCCAAGATCTCCCGACAAAAGAGACCCAGTACTTC. The chain joins TRBV14 to TRBJ2-5; D is undetermined. The CDR3 runs to 15 residues. The ends were cut back, 0 bases at V and 3 bases at J, with 11 bases in the middle. Per germline, CDR1 SGHDN and CDR2 FVKESK.

This clone was seen just once. V gene TRBV4-3 combines with J gene TRBJ2-2; a possible D gene is TRBD2 (7 bases). Germline assignment: CDR1 LGHNA and CDR2 YSLEER. Trimming left V 1 base short and J 7 bases short, with 16 bases between. The CDR3 runs to 16 residues. CDR3 in amino acids: CASSQGFGGAVGELFF. CDR3 nucleotides: TGCGCCAGCAGCCAAGGATTTGGGGGGGCGGTCGGGGAGCTGTTTTTT.

The V gene is TRBV29-1, the J gene TRBJ2-7, with D possibly being TRBD2 (6 bases). The V end lost 7 bases, the J end lost 2 bases, and 15 bases lay between the germline ends. Germline V lookup: CDR1 SQVTM, CDR2 ANQGSEA. This CDR3 has 13 amino acids. CDR3 residues: CSATGTGTYEQYF. The CDR3 bases are TGCAGCGCAACCGGGACTGGGACCTACGAGCAGTACTTC.

The rearrangement uses TRBV11-3 and TRBJ2-3; TRBD1 matches 9 bases. This CDR3 has 14 residues. Germline CDR1 is SGHNT and CDR2 is YENEEA. The V gene end was trimmed by 5 bases and the J gene end by 3 bases; junction bases not matched to a gene: 3. The CDR3 here is CASSPGQGTDTQYF. In nucleotides, the CDR3 is TGTGCCAGCAGCCCGGGACAGGGTACAGATACGCAGTATTTT.

The rearrangement links TRBV30 to TRBJ2-3; D gene ambiguous. Germline V CDR1 and CDR2: GTSNPN, SVGIG (reference sequence). V was shortened by 0 bases and J by 5 bases, with 6 bases between the two germline ends. CDR3 size: 12 residues. The CDR3 DNA reads TGTGCCTGGAGTGTACTCGGAGATACGCAGTATTTT. Amino acids: CAWSVLGDTQYF.

The CDR3 sequence is CASSLDGSPSTDTQYF. Written as DNA, the CDR3 is TGCGCCAGCAGCTTGGACGGGAGCCCCAGCACAGATACGCAGTATTTT. The chain carries TRBV5-1 and TRBJ2-3, with D possibly TRBD2 on 6 matching bases. Germline assignment: CDR1 SGHRS and CDR2 YFSETQ. This CDR3 region has 16 residues. Trimming cost V 0 bases and J 0 bases, with 11 bases left between them.

The genes are TRBV7-6 and TRBJ2-5; TRBD1 matches at 9 bases. The J call is uncertain, as TRBJ2-7 better fits the DNA end. The V gene's germline CDR1 is SGHVS and CDR2 FNYEAQ. The CDR3 is made up of 18 amino acids. CDR3 in DNA: TGTGCCAGCAGCTTGGGACAGGGCGATCCCCCATGGGTATACGAGCAGTACTTC. Its protein is CASSLGQGDPPWVYEQYF.